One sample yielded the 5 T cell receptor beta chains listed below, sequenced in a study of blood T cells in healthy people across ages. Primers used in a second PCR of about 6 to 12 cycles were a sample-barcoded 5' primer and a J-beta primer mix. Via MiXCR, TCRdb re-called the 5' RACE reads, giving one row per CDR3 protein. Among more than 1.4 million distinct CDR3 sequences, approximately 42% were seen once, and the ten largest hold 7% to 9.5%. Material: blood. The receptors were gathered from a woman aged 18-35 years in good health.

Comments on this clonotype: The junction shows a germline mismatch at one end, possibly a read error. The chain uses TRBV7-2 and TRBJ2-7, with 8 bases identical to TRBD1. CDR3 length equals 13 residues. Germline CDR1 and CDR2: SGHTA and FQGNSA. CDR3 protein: CATRQGSGYEQDF. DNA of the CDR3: TGTGCCACCAGACAGGGGTCCGGGTACGAGCAGGACTTC.

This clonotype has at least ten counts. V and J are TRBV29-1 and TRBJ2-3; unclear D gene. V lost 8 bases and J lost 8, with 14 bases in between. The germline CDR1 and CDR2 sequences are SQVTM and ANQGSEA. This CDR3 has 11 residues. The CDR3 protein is CSTMASATQYF. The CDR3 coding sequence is TGCAGCACGATGGCTTCCGCTACGCAGTATTTT.

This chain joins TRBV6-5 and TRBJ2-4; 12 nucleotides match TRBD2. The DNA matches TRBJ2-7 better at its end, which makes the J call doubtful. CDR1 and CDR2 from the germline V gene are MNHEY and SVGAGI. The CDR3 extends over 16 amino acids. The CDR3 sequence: CASSTRTSGDPYEQYF. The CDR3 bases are TGTGCCAGCAGCACAAGGACTAGCGGGGACCCCTACGAGCAGTACTTC.

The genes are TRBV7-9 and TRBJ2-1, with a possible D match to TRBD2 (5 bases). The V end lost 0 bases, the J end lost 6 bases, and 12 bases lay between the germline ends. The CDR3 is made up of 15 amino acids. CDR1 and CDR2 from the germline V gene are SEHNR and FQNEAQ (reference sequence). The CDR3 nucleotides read TGTGCCAGCAGCTTAGCTGAGGGAATCTGCAATGAGCAGTTCTTC. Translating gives CASSLAEGICNEQFF.

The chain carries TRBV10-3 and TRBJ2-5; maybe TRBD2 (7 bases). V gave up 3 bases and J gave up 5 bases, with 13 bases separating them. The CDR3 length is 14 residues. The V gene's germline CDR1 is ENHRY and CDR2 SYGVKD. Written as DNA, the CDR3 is TGTGCCATCAGTGATGGGGGGGGCGCCGAGACCCAGTACTTC. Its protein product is CAISDGGGAETQYF.